These T cell receptor beta chains were read from a single sample in a study of T cell changes during pregnancy in multiple sclerosis. Assay: immunoSEQ multiplex PCR; the TCRdb copy retains only in-frame clones and omits some. The data hold 30,000 or so clones, with 85% to 90% observed a single time. The sample was CD8+ T cells from peripheral blood mononuclear cells, taken in the second trimester of pregnancy. Receptors originate from a female donor with multiple sclerosis, enrolled in a pregnancy study. CDR3s leave out the opening cysteine and the closing phenylalanine or tryptophan.

TRBV29-1	TRBJ1-2	11	SVVDRGNYGYT
TRBV20-1	TRBJ1-1	9	SARTGPEAF
TRBV4-1	TRBJ1-1	17	ASSQQQGPGAREDTEAF
TRBV27	TRBJ2-5	13	ASSLLAGAQETQY
TRBV10-3	TRBJ2-1	12	AIRKAGGDNEQF
TRBV7-9	TRBJ2-7	10	ASSLGEYEQY
TRBV5-1	TRBJ2-2	13	ASSLELAGVRELF
TRBV7-9	TRBJ2-7	11	ASSTDGTYEQY
TRBV5-8	TRBJ2-4	12	ASTGGVMKNIQY
TRBV5-4	TRBJ2-4	14	ASSLKRENGKNIQY
TRBV6-6	TRBJ1-2	10	ATEGTTLGYT
TRBV6-1	TRBJ2-7	12	ASSPRGPRYEQY
TRBV7-3	TRBJ2-1	13	ASSLNSGTYNEQF
TRBV9	TRBJ2-5	13	ASSVAGEQQETQY
TRBV2	NA	10	ALAGNSYEQY
TRBV11-2	TRBJ2-7	13	ASSPWAGDAYEQY
TRBV7-2	TRBJ2-7	13	ASASIAGGTYEQY
TRBV11-3	TRBJ2-5	18	ASSLDQTSGGELGQETQY
TRBV15	TRBJ1-2	13	ATSSTESWQDGYT
TRBV30	TRBJ1-2	12	AWSWSTGLNGYT
TRBV19	TRBJ2-7	13	ASSISRQGEKEQY
TRBV5-6	TRBJ2-3	11	ASTLRSTDTQY
TRBV5-6	TRBJ1-1	9	ASSYGHEAF
TRBV6-1	TRBJ2-1	13	ASSESSGGNNEQF
TRBV4-1	TRBJ2-7	14	ASSLNLETGNYEQY
TRBV27	TRBJ2-7	12	ASSLGQGLYEQY
TRBV9	TRBJ1-2	12	ASSVGSANYGYT
TRBV27	TRBJ2-7	12	ASSPRLLAHEQY
TRBV27	TRBJ2-7	10	ASSFGHYEQY
TRBV27	TRBJ2-7	10	ASSPGQNEQY
TRBV14	TRBJ1-2	13	ASSQERGAGMSYT
TRBV18	TRBJ2-3	14	ASSPPSVTSTDTQY
TRBV9	TRBJ1-3	12	ASSVGGFGNTIY
TRBV27	TRBJ1-5	13	ASSLRGTGDQPQH
TRBV10-2	TRBJ2-1	13	ASSEGTRALNEQF
TRBV27	TRBJ1-1	11	ASSWDRGTEAF
TRBV21-1	TRBJ1-4	13	ASSSPGQPDEKLF
TRBV9	TRBJ1-5	13	ASSVEPGQNQPQH
TRBV4-1	TRBJ1-1	13	ASSQFEARGAEAF
TRBV5-1	TRBJ1-1	12	ASSLDRVDTEAF
TRBV9	TRBJ2-1	12	ASSVYAGAKEQF
TRBV28	TRBJ2-7	12	ASSWALGGYEQY
TRBV2	TRBJ2-3	13	ASSLTSGGTDTQY
TRBV7-3	TRBJ2-3	13	ASNLGQGATDTQY
TRBV14	TRBJ1-1	14	ASSQPTDNENTEAF
TRBV4-1	TRBJ1-1	17	ASSPGITGTGPVNTEAF
TRBV4-1	TRBJ2-5	13	ASSHLDRGEETQY
TRBV6-9	TRBJ2-7	9	ASPTRASGD
TRBV27	TRBJ2-1	12	ASSLGGGGREQF
TRBV5-4	TRBJ2-5	12	ASSLGLEWETQY